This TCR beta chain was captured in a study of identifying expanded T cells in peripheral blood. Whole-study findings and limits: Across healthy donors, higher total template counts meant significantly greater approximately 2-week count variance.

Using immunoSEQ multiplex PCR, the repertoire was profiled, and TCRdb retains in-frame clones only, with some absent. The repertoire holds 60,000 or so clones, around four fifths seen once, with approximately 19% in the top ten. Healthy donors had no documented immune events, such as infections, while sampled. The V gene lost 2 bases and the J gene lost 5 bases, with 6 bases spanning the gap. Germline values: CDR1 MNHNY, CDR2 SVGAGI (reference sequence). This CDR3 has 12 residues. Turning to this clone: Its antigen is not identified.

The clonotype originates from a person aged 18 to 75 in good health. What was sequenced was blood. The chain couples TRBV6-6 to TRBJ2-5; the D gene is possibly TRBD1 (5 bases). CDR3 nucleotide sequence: TGTGCCAGCAGTTACGGGGCGGAGACCCAGTACTTC. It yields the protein CASSYGAETQYF.